One and the same sample provided the 20 T cell receptor beta chains below, sequenced in a study of T cell responses to AZD1222 COVID-19 vaccine. The method was immunoSEQ multiplex PCR; TCRdb's version includes in-frame clones alone and lacks a portion of them. This sample has roughly 100,000 clones; about 85% occur once, and the top ten carry 2% to 2.5%. The sequencing here drew on peripheral blood, taken 28 days after the second AZD1222 dose. Receptor source: an adult who received the AZD1222 COVID-19 vaccine.

The chain recombines TRBV24-1 with TRBJ2-3; TRBD2 agrees at 9 bases. The CDR3 is 15 residues long. Looked up from germline, CDR1 is KGHDR and CDR2 is SFDVKD. The V gene end was trimmed by 4 bases and the J gene end by 3 bases; junction bases not matched to a gene: 4. CDR3 residues: CATSEYGLATDTQYF. The CDR3 nucleotides are TGTGCCACCAGTGAGTACGGACTAGCGACAGATACGCAGTATTTT.

The chain is built from TRBV4-1 and TRBJ2-2, with 8 bases lining up with TRBD1. Trimming removed 3 bases from V and 1 base from J; junction bases left unmatched: 4. The CDR3 contains 16 residues. Germline V gene data show CDR1 as MGHRA and CDR2 as YSYEKL. CDR3: CASSQQDRVNTGELFF. The CDR3 DNA follows: TGCGCCAGCAGCCAGCAGGACAGGGTGAACACCGGGGAGCTGTTTTTT.

J is TRBJ1-2 and V is TRBV7-3, with 10 bases matching TRBD1. J lost 8 bases, V lost 5 bases, and 8 bases had no gene match. Germline CDR1 and CDR2: SGHTA and FQGTGA. The CDR3 totals 14 residues. The DNA of the CDR3 is TGTGCCAGCAGCCTTGACAGGGGGCAGAAGGGCTACACCTTC. Amino acid sequence: CASSLDRGQKGYTF.

The genes are TRBV5-1 and TRBJ1-1; D call uncertain. The ends were cut back, 4 bases at V and 2 bases at J, with 15 bases in the middle. The CDR3 consists of 15 residues. The germline V gene has CDR1 SGHRS and CDR2 YFSETQ. The CDR3 region is CASSPIARENTEAFF. CDR3 sequence (DNA): TGCGCCAGCAGCCCTATCGCCCGGGAAAACACTGAAGCTTTCTTT. The full variable domain, rest sourced from reference TRBV5-1 and TRBJ1-1, is KAGVTQTPRYLIKTRGQQVTLSCSPISGHRSVSWYQQTPGQGLQFLFEYFSETQRNKGNFPGRFSGRQFSNSRSEMNVSTLELGDSALYLCASSPIARENTEAFFGQGTRLTVV.

The rearrangement uses TRBV19 and TRBJ1-1; D is unclear. The ends were cut back, 0 bases at V and 2 bases at J, with 10 bases in the middle. The CDR3 contains 15 residues. Germline loops: CDR1 LNHDA, CDR2 SQIVND (reference sequence). The CDR3 loop reads CASSIDRQPNTEAFF. The CDR3 bases are TGTGCCAGTAGTATAGACAGACAACCAAACACTGAAGCTTTCTTT.

The chain has TRBV28 and TRBJ1-2, with 12 bases lining up with TRBD1. The germline V gene has CDR1 MDHEN and CDR2 SYDVKM. The CDR3 is made up of 15 amino acids. With 1 base clipped from V and 7 bases from J, the junction kept 4 bases outside the gene matches. The CDR3 DNA reads TGTGCCAGCAGTTTATTTGGGACAGGGGGCCCTGGCTACACCTTC. This gives the protein CASSLFGTGGPGYTF.

V gene TRBV29-1 combines with J gene TRBJ2-1; unclear D gene. In germline, CDR1 is SQVTM, CDR2 ANQGSEA. V was cut by 3 bases and J by 7 bases, with 10 bases left in between. This CDR3 has 12 amino acids. The DNA of the CDR3 is TGCAGCGTTGACGGGTTCACTAATGAGCAGTTCTTC. Protein sequence: CSVDGFTNEQFF.

The chain combines TRBV4-3 with TRBJ2-3; D possibly corresponds to TRBD2 (7 bases). Germline CDR1 LGHNA, CDR2 YSLEER. Trimming cost V 0 bases and J 0 bases, with 28 bases left between them. The CDR3 loop spans 22 amino acids. CDR3: CASSQDRRAGAVLTPSTDTQYF. CDR3 nucleotide sequence: TGCGCCAGCAGCCAAGATCGCCGGGCGGGGGCGGTCCTAACCCCGAGCACAGATACGCAGTATTTT.

The chain carries TRBV10-3 and TRBJ2-3; 10 bases fit TRBD1. This CDR3 has 15 residues. CDR1 is ENHRY and CDR2 is SYGVKD in the germline V gene. With V trimmed by 11 bases and J by 3 bases, 11 bases remained unmatched. The CDR3 DNA sequence: TGTGCCGCGAGTGATGGGACAGGGGAAACAGATACGCAGTATTTT. Translated: CAASDGTGETDTQYF.

The J gene is TRBJ2-3, the V gene TRBV5-6; 10 bases agree with TRBD2. The V segment lost 0 bases and the J segment 10 bases; nucleotides outside the gene matches: 5. CDR1 and CDR2 from the germline V gene are SGHDT and YYEEEE. The CDR3 has 14 amino acids. The CDR3 nucleotides are TGTGCCAGCAGCTTGGCGGCTAGCGGGAGTTCGCAGTATTTT. Translating it yields CASSLAASGSSQYF.

In this sample, this clone turned up a few times. The chain couples TRBV10-2 to TRBJ2-7; 8 bases align to TRBD1. The CDR3 sequence is 18 residues long. Germline CDR1 reads WSHSY; CDR2 reads SAAADI. With 8 bases clipped from V and 7 bases from J, the junction kept 25 bases outside the gene matches. The CDR3 spells CASFQGAYGTGQPVEQYF. For the CDR3, the DNA is TGCGCCAGCTTCCAGGGGGCGTATGGGACAGGACAGCCGGTGGAGCAGTACTTC.

The chain uses TRBV9 and TRBJ1-2; weak D call: TRBD1 (5 bases). Trimming left V 0 bases short and J 8 bases short, with 14 bases between. The length of the CDR3 is 14 residues. Germline V gene data show CDR1 as SGDLS and CDR2 as YYNGEE. The CDR3 spells CASSVGTGTWGYTF. The DNA for the CDR3 is TGTGCCAGCAGCGTAGGAACGGGGACCTGGGGCTACACCTTC.

V usage is TRBV9 and J usage is TRBJ1-6, with TRBD1 identical over 12 bases. Per germline, CDR1 SGDLS and CDR2 YYNGEE. J gave up 10 bases and V 4 bases, and 9 bases lay outside the gene matches. This CDR3 spans 16 amino acids. CDR3 residues: CASSTDRDRGRSPLHF. For the CDR3, the DNA is TGTGCCAGCAGCACAGACCGGGACAGGGGGCGATCACCCCTCCACTTT.

The chain carries TRBV15 and TRBJ1-2, with D possibly matching TRBD1 (6 bases). Germline V gene data show CDR1 as LNHNV and CDR2 as YYDKDF (reference sequence). The V and J ends lost 1 base and 4 bases respectively, with 16 bases between them. The CDR3 contains 16 residues. The DNA for the CDR3 is TGTGCCACCAGCAGAGGGGGGAGGACAGACCTCTATGGCTACACCTTC. Its protein is CATSRGGRTDLYGYTF.

The rearrangement joins TRBV18 to TRBJ1-4; D remains unclear. This CDR3 comprises 15 residues. CDR1 KGHSH and CDR2 LQKENI come from the germline V gene. V dropped 6 bases and J dropped 0 bases, with 11 bases sitting between them. The CDR3 sequence is CASSPSGATNEKLFF. DNA for the CDR3: TGTGCCAGCTCCCCATCCGGTGCAACTAATGAAAAACTGTTTTTT.

The chain carries TRBV14 and TRBJ2-1; 11 bases are a match to TRBD2. The trim removed 1 base at V and 12 bases at J, leaving 11 bases unmatched. Germline V lookup: CDR1 SGHDN, CDR2 FVKESK. This CDR3 has 16 amino acids. The DNA of the CDR3 is TGTGCCAGCAGCCAAGGACTAGCGGGGCCGCCCCAGGGGCAGTTCTTC. Amino acid sequence: CASSQGLAGPPQGQFF.

V usage is TRBV28 and J usage is TRBJ1-2; D not certain. The CDR3 sequence is 15 residues long. V was trimmed by 2 bases and J by 5 bases, leaving 15 bases between them. Germline CDR1 and CDR2: MDHEN and SYDVKM. The CDR3, as DNA: TGTGCCAGCAGTTTACCGGGATGGAGTTTGTATGGCTACACCTTC. This encodes CASSLPGWSLYGYTF.

V usage is TRBV28 and J usage is TRBJ2-1, with 9 bases lining up with TRBD1. CDR3 length equals 15 residues. Trimming took 5 bases from V and 9 from J; bases not matched to a gene: 11. Germline-derived CDR1 and CDR2 are MDHEN and SYDVKM. CDR3 sequence reads: CASSRRTGEGSEQFF. The CDR3 DNA reads TGTGCCAGCAGTCGACGGACAGGGGAGGGAAGTGAGCAGTTCTTC.

The rearrangement uses TRBV6-4 and TRBJ2-2, with 12 bases aligning to TRBD2. Germline CDR1 MRHNA, CDR2 SNTAGT. This CDR3 has 24 residues. Trimming cost V 1 base and J 2 bases; bases outside gene matches: 23. The CDR3 DNA is TGTGCCAGCAGTGACTGGAGAATGGGGCTAGCGGGAGGGCCCCTCGCTGCCAACACCGGGGAGCTGTTTTTT. Amino acid sequence: CASSDWRMGLAGGPLAANTGELFF.

This clone has more than one count but fewer than ten. The rearrangement links TRBV19 to TRBJ2-1; TRBD2 matches at 12 bases. The CDR3 runs 14 residues. CDR1 and CDR2 from the germline V gene are LNHDA and SQIVND (reference sequence). Losses at the gene ends were 6 bases for V and 9 bases for J; bases not matched to a gene: 6. This CDR3 reads CASSELAGGREQFF. CDR3 nucleotides: TGTGCCAGTAGCGAACTAGCGGGAGGTCGTGAGCAGTTCTTC.